A single sample gave rise to the 15 T cell receptor beta chains below, sequenced in a study of identical twins. Using its own MiXCR run on the 5' RACE reads, TCRdb lists one record per CDR3 protein. The data hold roughly 240,000 distinct CDR3 sequences, with approximately 8% observed a single time. These data also formed part of another study, on yellow fever vaccine responses in identical twins.

The sequenced sample was CD8+ T cells sorted from blood. Receptor source: a woman between 18 and 29 years old in good health.

This clonotype was counted many times. The chain recombines TRBV2 with TRBJ2-5; D gene unclear. This CDR3 comprises 12 residues. The germline V gene encodes CDR1 SNHLY and CDR2 FYNNEI. Trimming pared 6 bases from V and 2 bases from J, leaving 7 bases between. The CDR3 nucleotides read TGTGCCAGCAGCACAGCTCAAGAGACCCAGTACTTC. Amino acids: CASSTAQETQYF.

At least ten counts were recorded for this clonotype. The chain uses TRBV9 and TRBJ2-7; D not certain. The germline V gene encodes CDR1 SGDLS and CDR2 YYNGEE. The CDR3 spans 13 residues. The V gene lost 0 bases and the J gene lost 6 bases, with 10 bases spanning the gap. The CDR3 loop is CASSVDLMPEQYF. In DNA form, the CDR3 reads TGTGCCAGCAGCGTAGATCTAATGCCCGAGCAGTACTTC.

This clonotype has a count of ten or more. This chain connects TRBV9 to TRBJ2-1; D assignment may be TRBD1 or TRBD2 (5 bases each). The CDR3 sequence is 13 residues long. Trimming pared 2 bases from V and 4 bases from J, leaving 7 bases between. The germline V gene encodes CDR1 SGDLS and CDR2 YYNGEE. The chain's CDR3 is CASSVGRYNEQFF. The CDR3 bases are TGTGCCAGCAGCGTGGGACGGTACAATGAGCAGTTCTTC.

This clonotype was observed a few times. The chain uses TRBV10-1 and TRBJ2-7; TRBD1 is a possible D gene (6 bases). The CDR3 loop spans 16 amino acids. Germline V gene data show CDR1 as WNHNN and CDR2 as SYGVQD (reference sequence). V was shortened by 5 bases and J by 3 bases, with 20 bases between the two germline ends. The DNA for the CDR3 is TGCGCCAGCAGTCAAACTTCGGACAGCCTAAACTACGAGCAGTACTTC. Translation gives CASSQTSDSLNYEQYF.

This clonotype appeared many times. The V call is TRBV5-1, the J call TRBJ2-2, with D hard to call. CDR1 and CDR2 (germline): SGHRS, YFSETQ. Trimming cost V 0 bases and J 6 bases, with 6 bases left between them. The CDR3 is made up of 13 amino acids. This CDR3 reads CASSLDMAGELFF. CDR3 nucleotide sequence: TGCGCCAGCAGCTTGGATATGGCCGGGGAGCTGTTTTTT.

This clonotype has only a few counts. This rearrangement joins TRBV7-3 to TRBJ2-1; possibly TRBD1 or TRBD2 for D (5 bases each). Germline assignment: CDR1 SGHTA and CDR2 FQGTGA. The CDR3 contains 15 residues. The ends were cut back, 1 base at V and 3 bases at J, with 10 bases in the middle. Here the CDR3 DNA reads TGTGCCAGCAGCTTAAATGGGGGAAGCTACAATGAGCAGTTCTTC. This sequence encodes CASSLNGGSYNEQFF.

V is TRBV10-3 and J is TRBJ1-1; no clear D. V gave up 10 bases and J gave up 0 bases, with 12 bases separating them. The germline CDR1 and CDR2 sequences are ENHRY and SYGVKD. CDR3 size: 13 residues. The CDR3 loop reads CATAVNLNTEAFF. Written as DNA, the CDR3 is TGTGCCACTGCCGTAAACTTGAACACTGAAGCTTTCTTT.

V and J are TRBV11-1 and TRBJ2-1, with D possibly TRBD1 on 7 matching bases. With 1 base removed from V and 8 bases from J, the gap between germline ends came to 12 bases. CDR3 length: 14 amino acids. From germline, CDR1 is SGHAT and CDR2 FQDESV (reference sequence). CDR3 bases: TGTGCCAGCAGCTTAGAGGAGGGGGCCTATGAGCAGTTCTTC. Translating it yields CASSLEEGAYEQFF.

V is TRBV20-1 and J is TRBJ2-5, with D maybe TRBD2 (5 bases). Germline values: CDR1 DFQATT, CDR2 SNEGSKA (reference sequence). CDR3 length: 16 residues. With 0 bases removed from V and 2 bases from J, the gap between germline ends came to 16 bases. In DNA form, the CDR3 reads TGCAGTGCTAGAGATCCGGGGTCTAGCAAGCAAGAGACCCAGTACTTC. Amino acids: CSARDPGSSKQETQYF.

This clonotype was recorded a few times. V is TRBV6-4 and J is TRBJ2-1, with TRBD2 matching 7 bases. Germline V gives CDR1 MRHNA, CDR2 SNTAGT. The CDR3 runs 15 residues. V gave up 6 bases and J gave up 6 bases; unmatched junction bases: 11. The CDR3 nucleotides read TGTGCCAGCAGCGAGACTAGCCTTGCCGGCAATGAGCAGTTCTTC. Translating it yields CASSETSLAGNEQFF.

Concerning this clonotype itself: A junction end diverges from the germline sequence, so it may reflect a read error. The V and J genes are TRBV27 and TRBJ2-7; 10 bases align to TRBD1. Per the germline V gene, CDR1 is MNHEY and CDR2 is SMNVEV (reference sequence). CDR3 length: 12 residues. CDR3 bases: TGTGCCAGCAGCAGCCCGGGACAGGGGATGGACTTC. Translating it yields CASSSPGQGMDF.

The V call is TRBV25-1, the J call TRBJ2-5, with D unclear. With 1 base removed from V and 5 bases from J, the gap between germline ends came to 5 bases. Germline CDR1 is MGHDK and CDR2 is SYGVNS. This CDR3 is built from 12 residues. The CDR3 sequence is CASSELGETQYF. The CDR3, as DNA: TGTGCCAGCAGTGAATTGGGGGAGACCCAGTACTTC.

This clonotype was recorded many times. This chain links TRBV20-1 with TRBJ2-3; D remains ambiguous. The V end lost 3 bases, the J end lost 3 bases, and 10 bases lay between the germline ends. Germline V CDR1 and CDR2: DFQATT, SNEGSKA (reference sequence). The CDR3 sequence is 13 residues long. The CDR3 nucleotides read TGCAGTGCTAGGTTGGGGTATACAGATACGCAGTATTTT. It translates to CSARLGYTDTQYF.

The chain links TRBV27 to TRBJ1-4, with TRBD1 matching over 9 bases. The CDR3 contains 14 residues. J was trimmed by 7 bases and V by 5 bases; bases with no gene match: 5. CDR1 MNHEY and CDR2 SMNVEV come from the germline V gene (reference sequence). CDR3: CASSRRDRVEKLFF. The CDR3 DNA is TGTGCCAGCAGTCGCCGGGACAGGGTTGAAAAACTGTTTTTT.

This clonotype has ten or more counts. The chain couples TRBV7-2 to TRBJ2-1; the D is unclear. Deletions cut 5 bases from V and 8 bases from J, with 7 bases between. This CDR3 comprises 11 residues. Per the germline V gene, CDR1 is SGHTA and CDR2 is FQGNSA. The CDR3 DNA reads as TGTGCCAGCAGCGCAACGTATGAGCAGTTCTTC. Translated, it gives CASSATYEQFF.